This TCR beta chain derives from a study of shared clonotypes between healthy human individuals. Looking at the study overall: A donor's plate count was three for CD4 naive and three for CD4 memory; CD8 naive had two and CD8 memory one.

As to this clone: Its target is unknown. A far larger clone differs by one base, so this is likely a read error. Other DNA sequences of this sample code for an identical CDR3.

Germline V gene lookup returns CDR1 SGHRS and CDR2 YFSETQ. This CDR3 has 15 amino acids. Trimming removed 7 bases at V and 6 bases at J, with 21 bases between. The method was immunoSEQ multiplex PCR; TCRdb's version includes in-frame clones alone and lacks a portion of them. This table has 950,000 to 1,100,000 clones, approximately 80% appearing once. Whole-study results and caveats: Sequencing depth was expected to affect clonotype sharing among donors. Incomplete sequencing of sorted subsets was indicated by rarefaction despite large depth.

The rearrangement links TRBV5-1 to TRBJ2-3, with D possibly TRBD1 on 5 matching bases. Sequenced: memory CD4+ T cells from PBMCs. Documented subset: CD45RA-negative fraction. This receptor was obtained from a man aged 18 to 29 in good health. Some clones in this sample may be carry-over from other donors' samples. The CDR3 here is CASSTLDTNTDTQYF. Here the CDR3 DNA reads TGCGCCAGCTCGACCCTGGACACAAACACGGATACGCAGTATTTT.